This is a list of T cell receptor beta chains from one sample in a study of OX40 agonist ivuxolimab in advanced cancers. This table comes from immunoSEQ multiplex PCR, and its TCRdb copy is limited to in-frame clones, with some not included. The data show around 51,000 clones, with about 86% seen just once and around 2.9% held by the top ten. Sequences were derived from CD4+ or CD8+ T cells sorted from blood, sampled in a trial of the OX40 agonist ivuxolimab. The source is an adult with an advanced solid tumor such as melanoma, head and neck, liver or kidney cancer. Each CDR3 is given with its conserved first and last residue. The D gene is left open where the match is weak. The size of a clone is reported for some rows only, either as once, few or many, or as a class for expanded clones.

clone size	V gene	D gene	J gene	CDR3 DNA	CDR3 protein
-	TRBV7-8	-	TRBJ1-3	TGTGCCAGCAAACTGAGCTCTGGAAACACCATATATTTT	CASKLSSGNTIYF
-	TRBV6-6	-	TRBJ2-5	TGTGCCAGCAGTTACAGGGATTGGGAGACCCAGTACTTC	CASSYRDWETQYF
-	TRBV4-2	TRBD1	TRBJ1-6	TGTGCCAGCAGCCCCCGGACTCCCGGGACAGGGTCTAATTCACCCCTCCACTTT	CASSPRTPGTGSNSPLHF
-	TRBV10-3	-	TRBJ1-1	TGTGCCATCAGTGACAGGGCGGACACTGAAGCTTTCTTT	CAISDRADTEAFF
-	TRBV5-5	-	TRBJ1-1	TGTGCCAGCAGCTTGGGGGAGGGGGATTGGACTGAAGCTTTCTTT	CASSLGEGDWTEAFF
once	TRBV10-1	TRBD2	TRBJ2-7	TGCGCCAGCAGTGCTAGCGGGGGCTCCTACGAGCAGTACTTC	CASSASGGSYEQYF
-	TRBV12-5	-	TRBJ1-1	TGTGCTAGTGGTTCGCTAGGTACTGAAGCTTTCTTT	CASGSLGTEAFF
once	TRBV5-1	-	TRBJ1-1	TGCGCCAGCAGAACTGGCCCGAACACTGAAGCTTTCTTT	CASRTGPNTEAFF
-	TRBV5-5	-	TRBJ1-1	TGTGCCAGCAGCTTTACCCTCTTCTTT	CASSFTLFF
-	TRBV2	TRBD1	TRBJ2-5	TGTGCCAGCAGTGAACGCGAACTAGACAGGGGGTCAGAGACCCAGTACTTC	CASSERELDRGSETQYF
-	TRBV5-6	-	TRBJ2-2	TGTGCCAGCAGCTTACTGGGGGCCGGGACCGGGGAGCTGTTTTTT	CASSLLGAGTGELFF
-	TRBV2	-	TRBJ2-3	TGTGCCAGCATACTCCCGGGGGAGGGCACAGATACGCAGTATTTT	CASILPGEGTDTQYF
few	TRBV7-2	TRBD1	TRBJ1-6	TGTGCCAGCAGCTCCCGGGACAGGGGTTCACCCCTCCACTTT	CASSSRDRGSPLHF
-	TRBV5-1	TRBD1	TRBJ2-4	TGCGCCAGCAAAGCGTTGCCAGGGGGAAAAAACATTCAGTACTTC	CASKALPGGKNIQYF
-	TRBV6-6	-	TRBJ1-1	TGTGCCAGCAGTTGGCCTCGGGGGGCCCTTGAAGCTTTCTTT	CASSWPRGALEAFF
-	TRBV6-5	-	TRBJ1-2	TGTGCCAGCAGTTACTCGGGCCCGGGTGGAACCTTC	CASSYSGPGGTF
-	TRBV7-9	-	TRBJ2-4	TGTGCCAGCAGCTTAGCGTTGGGTGAGGGCAAAAACATTCAGTACTTC	CASSLALGEGKNIQYF
once	TRBV25-1	-	TRBJ2-2	TGTGCCAGCAGTGAAGATTACACCGGGGAGCTGTTTTTT	CASSEDYTGELFF
-	TRBV14	-	TRBJ1-2	TGTGCCAGCAGCTTAGACCACACATACTATGGCTACACCTTC	CASSLDHTYYGYTF
-	TRBV6-5	TRBD1	TRBJ2-7	TGTGCCAGCAGTCCGCGGACAGGGACGCTCGAGCAGTACTTC	CASSPRTGTLEQYF
-	TRBV6-5	TRBD1	TRBJ1-1	TGTGCCAGCAGCCAGGGGGCTGAAGCTTTCTTT	CASSQGAEAFF
-	TRBV19	TRBD1	TRBJ2-3	TGTGCCAGTTCGGGGACAGGGATAAGCACAGATACGCAGTATTTT	CASSGTGISTDTQYF
-	TRBV5-1	TRBD1	TRBJ2-3	TGCGCCAGCAGCTTGGCACAGGGGGGAGGCACGCAGTATTTT	CASSLAQGGGTQYF
-	TRBV4-1	-	TRBJ1-1	TGCGCCAGCAGCCCAGTTAGGGCCGTGAACACTGAAGCTTTCTTT	CASSPVRAVNTEAFF
-	TRBV6-1	-	TRBJ1-3	TGTGCCAGCAGTGAAGGGTGGGCCATCGGCGACACCATATATTTT	CASSEGWAIGDTIYF
-	TRBV13	-	TRBJ2-3	TGTGCCAGCTCTAGCTTAGGGAGAAAGGTTACAGATACGCAGTATTTT	CASSSLGRKVTDTQYF
-	TRBV5-6	TRBD1	TRBJ2-7	TGTGCCAGCAGCCCTGCCCCCCGACAGGGTATCAACGAGCAGTACTTC	CASSPAPRQGINEQYF
-	TRBV5-1	-	TRBJ1-2	TGCGCCAGCAGCAGTGAGGGGACCTATGGCTACACCTTC	CASSSEGTYGYTF
-	TRBV4-3	-	TRBJ2-2	TGCGCCAGCAGCCGCCCTGTGGGGGGCCACACCGGGGAGCTGTTTTTT	CASSRPVGGHTGELFF
-	TRBV23-1	-	TRBJ2-5	TGCGCCAGACTAAGAGCTCGCCTGATGGGGGGGGCCCAAGAGACCCAGTACTTC	CARLRARLMGGAQETQYF
once	TRBV6-6	TRBD1	TRBJ1-5	TGTGCCAGCAGAGGGGGACAGTCTTATAGCAATCAGCCCCAGCATTTT	CASRGGQSYSNQPQHF
-	TRBV2	-	TRBJ2-7	TGTGCCAGCAGAGTGTTCGGACAAGCCTACGAGCAGTACTTC	CASRVFGQAYEQYF
-	TRBV5-1	TRBD1	TRBJ1-2	TGCGCCAGCAGCTACGGACAGGGAACCTATGGCTACACCTTC	CASSYGQGTYGYTF
-	TRBV2	-	TRBJ1-6	TGTGCCAGCAGTGGGGACCGTGGGTCACCCCTCCACTTT	CASSGDRGSPLHF
-	TRBV27	-	TRBJ1-1	TGTGCCAGCAGTTTAAAAGGGCAGGGAGTGAACACTGAAGCTTTCTTT	CASSLKGQGVNTEAFF
-	TRBV7-9	-	TRBJ2-5	TGTGCCAGCAGCTTAGTGGGGGAGACCCAGTACTTC	CASSLVGETQYF
few	TRBV6-6	-	TRBJ2-2	TGTGCCAGCAGCCGGGCGACCGGGGAGCTGTTTTTT	CASSRATGELFF
-	TRBV12-5	TRBD2	TRBJ2-1	TGTGCTAGTGGTTCTCGGACTAGCGCTAATCACAATGAGCAGTTCTTC	CASGSRTSANHNEQFF
-	TRBV5-6	TRBD1	TRBJ1-1	TGTGCCAGCAGGTCTGGACAGGGAGGTGCTTTCTTT	CASRSGQGGAFF